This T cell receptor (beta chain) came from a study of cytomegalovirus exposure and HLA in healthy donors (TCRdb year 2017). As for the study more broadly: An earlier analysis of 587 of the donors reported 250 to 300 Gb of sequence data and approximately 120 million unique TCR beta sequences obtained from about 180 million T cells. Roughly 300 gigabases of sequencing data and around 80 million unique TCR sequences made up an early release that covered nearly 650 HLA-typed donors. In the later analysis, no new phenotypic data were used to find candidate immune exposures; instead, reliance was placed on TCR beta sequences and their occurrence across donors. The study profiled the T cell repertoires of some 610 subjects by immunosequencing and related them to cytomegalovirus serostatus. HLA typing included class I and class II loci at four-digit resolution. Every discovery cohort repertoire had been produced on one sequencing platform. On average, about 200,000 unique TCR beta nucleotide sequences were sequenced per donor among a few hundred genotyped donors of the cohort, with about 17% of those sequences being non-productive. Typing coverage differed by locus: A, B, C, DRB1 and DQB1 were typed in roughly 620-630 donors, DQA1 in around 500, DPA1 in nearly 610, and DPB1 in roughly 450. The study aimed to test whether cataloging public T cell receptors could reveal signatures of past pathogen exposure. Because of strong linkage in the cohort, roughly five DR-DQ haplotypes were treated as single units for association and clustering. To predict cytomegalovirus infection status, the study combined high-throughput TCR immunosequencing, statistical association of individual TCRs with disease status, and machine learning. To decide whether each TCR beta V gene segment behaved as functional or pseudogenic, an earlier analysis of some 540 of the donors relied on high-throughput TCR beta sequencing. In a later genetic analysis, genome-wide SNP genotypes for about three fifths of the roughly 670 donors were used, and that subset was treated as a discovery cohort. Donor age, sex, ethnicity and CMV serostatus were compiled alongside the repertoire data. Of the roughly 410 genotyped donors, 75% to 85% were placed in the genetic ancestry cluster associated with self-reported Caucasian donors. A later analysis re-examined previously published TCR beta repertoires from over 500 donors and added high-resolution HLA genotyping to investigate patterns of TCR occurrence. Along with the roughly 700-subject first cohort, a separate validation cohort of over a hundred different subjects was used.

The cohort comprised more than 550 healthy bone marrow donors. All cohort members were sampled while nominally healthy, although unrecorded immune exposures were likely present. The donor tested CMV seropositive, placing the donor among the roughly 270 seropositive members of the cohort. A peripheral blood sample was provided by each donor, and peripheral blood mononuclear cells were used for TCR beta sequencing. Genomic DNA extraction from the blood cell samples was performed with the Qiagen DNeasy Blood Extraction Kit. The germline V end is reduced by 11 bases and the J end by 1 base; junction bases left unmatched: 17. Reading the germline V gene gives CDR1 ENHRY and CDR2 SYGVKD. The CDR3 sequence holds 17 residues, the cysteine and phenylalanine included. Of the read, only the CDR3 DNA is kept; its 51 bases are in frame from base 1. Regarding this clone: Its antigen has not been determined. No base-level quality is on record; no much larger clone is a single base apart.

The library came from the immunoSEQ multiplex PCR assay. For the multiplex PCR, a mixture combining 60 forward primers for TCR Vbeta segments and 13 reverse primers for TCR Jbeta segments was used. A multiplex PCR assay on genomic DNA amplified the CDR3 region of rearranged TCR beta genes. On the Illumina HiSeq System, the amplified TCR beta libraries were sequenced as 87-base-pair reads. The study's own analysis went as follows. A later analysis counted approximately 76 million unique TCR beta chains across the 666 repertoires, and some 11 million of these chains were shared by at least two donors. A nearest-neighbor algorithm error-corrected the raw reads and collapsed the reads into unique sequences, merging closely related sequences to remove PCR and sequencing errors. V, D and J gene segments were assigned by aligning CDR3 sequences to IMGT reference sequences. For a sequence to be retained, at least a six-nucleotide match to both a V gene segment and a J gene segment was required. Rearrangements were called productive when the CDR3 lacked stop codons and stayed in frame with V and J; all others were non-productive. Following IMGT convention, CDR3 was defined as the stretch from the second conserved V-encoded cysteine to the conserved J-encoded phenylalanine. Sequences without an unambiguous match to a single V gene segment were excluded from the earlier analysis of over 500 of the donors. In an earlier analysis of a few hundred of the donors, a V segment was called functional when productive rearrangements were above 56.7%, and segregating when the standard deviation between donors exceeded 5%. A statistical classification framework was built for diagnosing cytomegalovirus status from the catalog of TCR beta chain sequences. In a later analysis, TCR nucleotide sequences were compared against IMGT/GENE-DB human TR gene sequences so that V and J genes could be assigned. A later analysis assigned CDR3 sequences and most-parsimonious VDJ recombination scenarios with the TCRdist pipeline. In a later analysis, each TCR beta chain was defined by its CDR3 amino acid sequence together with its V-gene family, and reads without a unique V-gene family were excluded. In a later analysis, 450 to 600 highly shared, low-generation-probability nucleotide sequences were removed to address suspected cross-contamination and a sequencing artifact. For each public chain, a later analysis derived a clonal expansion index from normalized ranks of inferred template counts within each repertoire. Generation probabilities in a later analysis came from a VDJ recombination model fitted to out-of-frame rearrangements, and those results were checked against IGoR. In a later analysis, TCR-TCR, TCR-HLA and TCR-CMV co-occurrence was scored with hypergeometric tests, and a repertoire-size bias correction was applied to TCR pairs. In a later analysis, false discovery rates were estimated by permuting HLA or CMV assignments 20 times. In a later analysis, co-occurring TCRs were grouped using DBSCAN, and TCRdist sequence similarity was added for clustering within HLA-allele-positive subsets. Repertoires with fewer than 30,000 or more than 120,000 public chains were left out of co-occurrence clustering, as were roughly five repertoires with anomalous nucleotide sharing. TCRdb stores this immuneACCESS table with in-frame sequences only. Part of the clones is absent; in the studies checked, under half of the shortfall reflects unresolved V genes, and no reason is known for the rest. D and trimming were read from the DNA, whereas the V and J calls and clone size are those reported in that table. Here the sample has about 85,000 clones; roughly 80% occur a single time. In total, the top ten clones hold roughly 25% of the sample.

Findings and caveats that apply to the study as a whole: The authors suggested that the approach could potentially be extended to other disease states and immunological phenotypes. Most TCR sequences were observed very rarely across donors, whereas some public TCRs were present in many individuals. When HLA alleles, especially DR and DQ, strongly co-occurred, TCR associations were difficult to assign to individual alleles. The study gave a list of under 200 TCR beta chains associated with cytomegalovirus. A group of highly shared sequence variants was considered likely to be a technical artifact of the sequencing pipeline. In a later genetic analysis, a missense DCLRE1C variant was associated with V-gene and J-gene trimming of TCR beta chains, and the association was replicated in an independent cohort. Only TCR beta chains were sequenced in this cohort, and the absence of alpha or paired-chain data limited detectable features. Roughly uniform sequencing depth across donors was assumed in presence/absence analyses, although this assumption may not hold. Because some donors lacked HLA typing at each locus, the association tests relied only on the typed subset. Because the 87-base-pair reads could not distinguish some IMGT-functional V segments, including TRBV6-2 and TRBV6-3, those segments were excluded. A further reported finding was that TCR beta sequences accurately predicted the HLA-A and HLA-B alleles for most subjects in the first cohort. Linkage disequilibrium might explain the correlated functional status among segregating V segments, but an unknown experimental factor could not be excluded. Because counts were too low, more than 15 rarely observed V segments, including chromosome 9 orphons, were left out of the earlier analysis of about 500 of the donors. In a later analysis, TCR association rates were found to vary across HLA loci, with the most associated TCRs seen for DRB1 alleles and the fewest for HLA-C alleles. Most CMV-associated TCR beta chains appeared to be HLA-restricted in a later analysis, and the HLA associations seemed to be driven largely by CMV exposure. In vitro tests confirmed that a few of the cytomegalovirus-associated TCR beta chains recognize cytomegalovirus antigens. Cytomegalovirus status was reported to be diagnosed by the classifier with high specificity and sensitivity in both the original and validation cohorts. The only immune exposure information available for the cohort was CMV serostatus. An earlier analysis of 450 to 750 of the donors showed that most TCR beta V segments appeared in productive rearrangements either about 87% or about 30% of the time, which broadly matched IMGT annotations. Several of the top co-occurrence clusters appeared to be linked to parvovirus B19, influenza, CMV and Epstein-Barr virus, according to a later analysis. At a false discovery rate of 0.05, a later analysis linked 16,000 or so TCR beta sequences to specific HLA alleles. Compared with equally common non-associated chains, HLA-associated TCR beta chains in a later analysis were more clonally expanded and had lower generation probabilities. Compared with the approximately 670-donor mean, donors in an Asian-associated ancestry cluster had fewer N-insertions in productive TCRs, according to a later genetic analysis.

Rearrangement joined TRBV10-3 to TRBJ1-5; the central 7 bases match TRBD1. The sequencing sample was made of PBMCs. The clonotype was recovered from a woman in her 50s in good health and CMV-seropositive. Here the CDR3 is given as CAVAAVQGSGSNQPQHF. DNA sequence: TGTGCCGTCGCCGCGGTACAGGGGAGCGGAAGCAATCAGCCCCAGCATTTT.